This T cell receptor beta chain was captured in a study of blood T cell repertoires in COVID-19. Study as a whole: Specimens from acute and convalescent COVID-19 originated in the United States, Italy and Spain.

Germline V gene sequence: CDR1 SGHDT, CDR2 YYEEEE. V was clipped by 6 bases and J by 7 bases; unmatched bases: 13. This CDR3 has 16 residues. In the authors' methods: Using reference gene primer amplification, nucleated cell counts were estimated. Only in-frame clones appear in the TCRdb table, and some are missing; sequencing was by immunoSEQ multiplex PCR. The DNA gave D and trimming, while V, J and clone size come from that table. The table lists around 220,000 clones, 86% of them singletons. This receptor was identified in a woman in her forties or fifties with acute or convalescent COVID-19. The chain couples TRBV5-6 to TRBJ2-1, with 10 bases fitting TRBD2. Sequences were obtained from peripheral blood. The DNA of the CDR3 is TGTGCCAGCACCTCGTGGAAAGCGGGAGGGCGGAATGAGCAGTTCTTC. Protein product: CASTSWKAGGRNEQFF.